This is a list of T cell receptor beta chains from one sample in a study of blood T cell repertoires in COVID-19. Sequencing used immunoSEQ multiplex PCR; TCRdb keeps in-frame clones, though not all of them. The sample carries hundreds of thousands of clones, about 87% recorded once. Input material: peripheral blood. Source of these receptors: a human donor in a cohort sampled during active COVID-19. Each CDR3 is given with its conserved first and last residue. A D gene is named only where the DNA matches it firmly. Not all rows give a size; the values are once, few, many and, for expanded clones, a class.

D	V	size	J	CDR3	DNA
.	TRBV5-6	.	TRBJ2-7	CASSLWGRLEQYF	TGTGCCAGCAGCTTGTGGGGCAGACTCGAGCAGTACTTC
.	TRBV18	.	TRBJ2-2	CASSPKRVEAGELFF	TGTGCCAGCTCCCCGAAACGGGTCGAGGCCGGGGAGCTGTTTTTT
.	TRBV6-5	.	TRBJ2-7	CASSFVADEQYF	TGTGCCAGCAGTTTTGTGGCAGACGAGCAGTACTTC
TRBD1	TRBV6-5	.	TRBJ2-1	CASSSAGGTVTNEQFF	TGTGCCAGCAGTTCAGCAGGGGGCACGGTAACAAATGAGCAGTTCTTC
TRBD1	TRBV5-1	.	TRBJ2-1	CASSLAQTGEEQFF	TGCGCCAGCAGCTTGGCCCAGACAGGGGAAGAGCAGTTCTTC
TRBD2	TRBV28	once	TRBJ2-7	CASSLHGTMRAYEQYF	TGTGCCAGCAGTTTACATGGGACTATGAGGGCCTACGAGCAGTACTTC
.	TRBV18	.	TRBJ2-7	CASSLRGPVYEQYF	TGTGCCAGCTCACTCCGGGGTCCTGTCTACGAGCAGTACTTC
TRBD1	TRBV5-1	.	TRBJ1-1	CASSLAGQGSTEAFF	TGCGCCAGCAGCTTGGCGGGACAGGGGAGCACTGAAGCTTTCTTT
.	TRBV5-1	.	TRBJ1-4	CASSLTTGGWYEKLFF	TGCGCCAGCAGCTTGACTACCGGGGGGTGGTATGAAAAACTGTTTTTT
.	TRBV9	.	TRBJ2-2	CASSPEHYAGELFF	TGTGCCAGCAGCCCAGAACACTACGCCGGGGAGCTGTTTTTT
.	TRBV28	.	TRBJ2-3	CASDGSREDTQYF	TGTGCCAGCGACGGGAGTAGGGAGGATACGCAGTATTTT
.	TRBV21-1	.	TRBJ1-6	CASSNLRDSNSPLHF	TGTGCCAGCAGCAACCTCCGGGACAGTAATTCACCCCTCCACTTT
TRBD1	TRBV19	.	TRBJ1-2	CASSPGNRGSYGYTF	TGTGCCAGTAGTCCTGGGAACAGGGGTAGCTATGGCTACACCTTC
TRBD2	TRBV27	.	TRBJ2-2	CASSRGSGANTGELFF	TGTGCCAGCTCCAGGGGTAGCGGGGCTAACACCGGGGAGCTGTTTTTT